This is a list of T cell receptor beta chains from one sample in a study of monozygotic twins with inflammatory bowel disease. TCRdb reprocessed the 5' RACE reads, keeping one entry per CDR3 protein, no DNA. This table lists hundreds of thousands of distinct CDR3 sequences. The specimen sequenced was blood. Receptors originate from a human donor with ulcerative colitis or Crohn's disease, or a healthy co-twin of an affected twin (not recorded which). Each CDR3 is given with its conserved first and last residue.

j_call	v_call	cdr3_aa
TRBJ2-1	TRBV7-2	CASSLVSSSGSLFF
TRBJ2-5	TRBV7-9	CASSPPKVETQYF
TRBJ1-5	TRBV5-1	CASSPERGDQPQHF
TRBJ1-2	TRBV5-4	CASSAREDGYTF
TRBJ2-7	TRBV20-1	CSARERGRGSYEQYF
TRBJ1-1	TRBV7-9	CASSAGDTGDAEAFF
TRBJ2-3	TRBV5-1	CASRIGDSTDTQYF
TRBJ2-3	TRBV20-1	CSALDWTSGKADTQYF
TRBJ1-5	TRBV10-3	CAISGQRVGQPQHF
TRBJ1-2	TRBV12-3/TRBV12-4	CASSLNGIYGYTF
TRBJ2-5	TRBV12-3/TRBV12-4	CASSSAVNQETQYF
TRBJ2-2	TRBV19	CASIRTGRNTGELFF
TRBJ2-2	TRBV27	CASSRLPKTGGTGELFF
TRBJ1-2	TRBV7-8	CASSLVGQGDVISGYTF
TRBJ1-5	TRBV12-5	CASGLVSDQPQHF
TRBJ2-5	TRBV7-2	CASRVKRTQYF
TRBJ2-7	TRBV6-2/TRBV6-3	CASSFPDRGHEQYF
TRBJ2-5	TRBV7-9	CASSLIPEETQYF
TRBJ2-5	TRBV29-1	CSVVKLEETQYF
TRBJ2-7	TRBV7-2	CASSLRFPGQGSPEQYF
TRBJ1-3	TRBV5-1	CASSFADFGGNTIYF
TRBJ2-1	TRBV20-1	CSTRRGGQGYNEQFF
TRBJ2-3	TRBV4-3	CASSQGLLTRDTQYF
TRBJ1-1	TRBV9	CASSVTFMNTEAFF
TRBJ2-7	TRBV7-9	CASSFSQAPSYEQYF
TRBJ2-7	TRBV4-3	CASSQEDGTSGGHYEQYF
TRBJ1-6	TRBV3-1	CASSQDLIQGVRSPLHF
TRBJ2-7	TRBV7-2	CASRDVAGGEQYF
TRBJ2-3	TRBV20-1	CSAAGTSGSTDTQYF
TRBJ1-6	TRBV5-6	CASSLDRAFLSPLHF
TRBJ1-5	TRBV10-3	CAISESGGQGRSQPQHF
TRBJ2-7	TRBV19	CATTHPPGHHYEQYF
TRBJ2-5	TRBV12-3/TRBV12-4	CASSLPPGRETQYF
TRBJ2-7	TRBV7-9	CASSRVTYEQYF
TRBJ2-2	TRBV28	CASSLYGLRTGELFF
TRBJ2-3	TRBV7-2	CASSQVLNKDTQYF
TRBJ1-1	TRBV6-4	CASRQGDTFEAFF
TRBJ2-7	TRBV28	CASSTQYEQYF
TRBJ2-7	TRBV28	CASSSLPGHSYEQYF
TRBJ1-5	TRBV7-9	CASSQGTQPQHF
TRBJ2-7	TRBV20-1	CSARGGLETYEQYF